The 27 T cell receptor beta chains reported below all come from one sample, sequenced in a study of control samples from healthy donors and cancer patients. Clones were sequenced by immunoSEQ multiplex PCR, and TCRdb holds only the in-frame ones, with some missing. Here the sample spans 250,000 to 300,000 clones, around 80% being singletons. Sequences were obtained from PBMCs. The receptor set was obtained from a woman aged 55-70 years with lung cancer.

The chain links TRBV18 to TRBJ2-5; TRBD2 aligns across 12 bases. V lost 6 bases, J lost 5 bases, and 7 bases stayed unmatched. The V gene's germline CDR1 is KGHSH and CDR2 LQKENI. This CDR3 is 15 amino acids long. The CDR3 DNA reads as TGTGCCAGCTCCGAGACTAGCGGGAGCTTTGAGACCCAGTACTTC. Translation gives CASSETSGSFETQYF.

The rearrangement joins TRBV5-4 to TRBJ2-5, with TRBD2 matching over 8 bases. CDR1 SGHNT and CDR2 YYREEE come from the germline V gene (reference sequence). The CDR3 is 14 amino acids. Germline trimming cut 4 bases from V and 0 bases from J; bases unmatched to any gene: 2. CDR3: CASSRGLDQETQYF. In DNA, the CDR3 is TGTGCCAGCAGCCGGGGACTAGACCAAGAGACCCAGTACTTC.

V usage is TRBV10-1 and J usage is TRBJ2-7; TRBD1 aligns across 7 bases. Germline CDR1 reads WNHNN; CDR2 reads SYGVQD (reference sequence). With V trimmed by 5 bases and J by 2 bases, 3 bases remained unmatched. This CDR3 contains 13 residues. The CDR3 nucleotides are TGCGCCAGCAGTCCCGGGACAGCCTACGAGCAGTACTTC. It encodes CASSPGTAYEQYF.

Notes on this clone: Other DNA sequences in the same sample also yield this CDR3. The chain joins TRBV28 to TRBJ1-5; D perhaps matches TRBD1 (6 bases). The V gene's germline CDR1 is MDHEN and CDR2 SYDVKM. The V end lost 2 bases, the J end lost 0 bases, and 11 bases lay between the germline ends. The CDR3 covers 16 residues. This CDR3 is CASSLGQRYSNQPQHF. CDR3 DNA: TGTGCCAGCAGTTTAGGACAGCGATATAGCAATCAGCCCCAGCATTTT.

This clone was found many times. V gene TRBV7-3 combines with J gene TRBJ2-3, with a weak D call TRBD1 (6 bases). The CDR3 has 14 residues. Trimming took 4 bases from V and 1 from J, leaving 9 bases between them. Germline V gene data show CDR1 as SGHTA and CDR2 as FQGTGA. The CDR3 here is CASSSRQGTDTQYF. CDR3 DNA: TGTGCCAGCAGCTCCCGACAGGGCACAGATACGCAGTATTTT.

The count of this clone is one. This chain links TRBV7-9 with TRBJ1-1; 7 bases match TRBD1. With V trimmed by 5 bases and J by 10 bases, 7 bases remained unmatched. Per germline, CDR1 SEHNR and CDR2 FQNEAQ (reference sequence). The CDR3 loop spans 12 amino acids. CDR3 sequence (DNA): TGTGCCAGCAGCCCGCCGACAGGGCGAGCTTTCTTT. It yields the protein CASSPPTGRAFF.

This clone has a single count. The chain links TRBV10-3 to TRBJ2-7, with D perhaps TRBD2 (6 bases). V was shortened by 6 bases and J by 0 bases, with 15 bases between the two germline ends. The CDR3 spans 15 residues. Germline CDR1 reads ENHRY; CDR2 reads SYGVKD. The CDR3 nucleotides are TGTGCCATCAGAGGAGGGACCGCCAGCTCCTACGAGCAGTACTTC. Protein product: CAIRGGTASSYEQYF.

The V gene is TRBV28, the J gene TRBJ1-1; D is undetermined. V dropped 7 bases and J dropped 7 bases, with 13 bases sitting between them. The CDR3 consists of 12 residues. Germline V CDR1 and CDR2: MDHEN, SYDVKM. DNA of the CDR3: TGTGCCAGCACTCTTCGGGGAGGTGAAGCTTTCTTT. It translates to CASTLRGGEAFF.

This clone was observed a single time. V is TRBV9 and J is TRBJ2-1; D is ambiguous. The CDR3 runs 12 residues. From germline, CDR1 is SGDLS and CDR2 YYNGEE. With 2 bases removed from V and 10 bases from J, the gap between germline ends came to 10 bases. The CDR3 spells CASSVGSREQFF. In nucleotides, the CDR3 is TGTGCCAGCAGCGTGGGAAGTCGGGAGCAGTTCTTC. Together with reference TRBV9 and TRBJ2-1, the CDR3 gives the full variable domain: DSGVTQTPKHLITATGQRVTLRCSPRSGDLSVYWYQQSLDQGLQFLIQYYNGEERAKGNILERFSAQQFPDLHSELNLSSLELGDSALYFCASSVGSREQFFGPGTRLTVL.

As to this clone: The junction does not match germline at one end; this may be a read error. The rearrangement uses TRBV7-2 and TRBJ2-7, with TRBD2 matching 9 bases. CDR1 and CDR2 from the germline V gene are SGHTA and FQGNSA. CDR3 size: 14 residues. In DNA, the CDR3 is TGTGCCAGCAGCCTCGGGACTAGCACCTACCAGCAGTACTTC. Its protein is CASSLGTSTYQQYF.

V gene TRBV10-3 combines with J gene TRBJ1-4; 7 nucleotides agree with TRBD1. V was clipped by 6 bases and J by 8 bases; unmatched bases: 6. This CDR3 spans 13 amino acids. Germline values: CDR1 ENHRY, CDR2 SYGVKD. CDR3 in DNA: TGTGCCATCAGCCAGGGGGGAAACGAAAAACTGTTTTTT. This gives the protein CAISQGGNEKLFF.

The sample holds a few counts of this clone. The gene calls are TRBV27 and TRBJ2-7, with D possibly called TRBD1 or TRBD2 (7 bases each). The CDR3 extends over 15 amino acids. Germline values: CDR1 MNHEY, CDR2 SMNVEV (reference sequence). Trimming cost V 5 bases and J 2 bases, with 16 bases left between them. CDR3 protein: CASSPSTGTTYEQYF. The CDR3 coding sequence is TGTGCCAGCAGTCCCTCGACAGGGACTACCTACGAGCAGTACTTC.

The V and J genes are TRBV6-5 and TRBJ2-7; 9 bases are shared with TRBD2. There are 13 residues in the CDR3. Per germline, CDR1 MNHEY and CDR2 SVGAGI. The trim removed 5 bases at V and 4 bases at J, leaving 3 bases unmatched. CDR3 in amino acids: CASSKTSGYEQYF. The CDR3 DNA is TGTGCCAGCAGTAAAACTAGCGGGTACGAGCAGTACTTC.

The chain carries TRBV2 and TRBJ1-1; D is uncertain. The ends were cut back, 7 bases at V and 0 bases at J, with 9 bases in the middle. Germline V gene lookup returns CDR1 SNHLY and CDR2 FYNNEI. This CDR3 spans 13 amino acids. CDR3 sequence: CASTAGLNTEAFF. DNA of the CDR3: TGTGCCAGCACGGCAGGACTGAACACTGAAGCTTTCTTT.

This sequence joins TRBV9 and TRBJ2-7; D perhaps matches TRBD2 (6 bases). CDR1 and CDR2 (germline): SGDLS, YYNGEE. CDR3 length equals 16 residues. V was shortened by 2 bases and J by 0 bases, with 15 bases between the two germline ends. The CDR3 region has the DNA TGTGCCAGCAGCGTGCGACCGGGACTGACCTCCTACGAGCAGTACTTC. Translated, it gives CASSVRPGLTSYEQYF.

The CDR3 reads CASRETREGVTEAFF. The DNA for the CDR3 is TGTGCCAGCAGGGAGACCAGGGAGGGTGTCACTGAAGCTTTCTTT. The gene calls are TRBV28 and TRBJ1-1; TRBD1 is a possible D gene (5 bases). Deletions cut 6 bases from V and 4 bases from J, with 18 bases between. Germline CDR1 is MDHEN and CDR2 is SYDVKM. The length of the CDR3 is 15 residues.

The V and J genes are TRBV5-1 and TRBJ2-1, with 8 positions matching TRBD2. V lost 4 bases to trimming and J lost 10 bases; unmatched junction nucleotides: 13. The CDR3 consists of 15 residues. Germline values: CDR1 SGHRS, CDR2 YFSETQ. CDR3 residues: CASSIIGTSSDEQFF. The CDR3 DNA sequence: TGCGCCAGCAGCATTATCGGGACTAGTTCCGACGAGCAGTTCTTC.

This sequence joins TRBV7-2 and TRBJ2-3; D is ambiguous. CDR1 and CDR2 from the germline V gene are SGHTA and FQGNSA. CDR3 size: 14 residues. V was shortened by 3 bases and J by 1 base, with 8 bases between the two germline ends. CDR3 residues: CASSFGFGTDTQYF. The CDR3 DNA follows: TGTGCCAGCAGCTTCGGGTTTGGCACAGATACGCAGTATTTT.

The V gene is TRBV3-1 (or the pseudogene TRBV3-2), the J gene TRBJ1-1; TRBD1 is a possible D gene (6 bases). The V gene's germline CDR1 is LGHDT and CDR2 YNNKEL (reference sequence). Trimming stripped 4 bases from V and 4 bases from J, with 16 bases between. This CDR3 spans 15 amino acids. The CDR3 region is CASSLILGGGTEAFF. The CDR3 DNA reads TGTGCCAGCAGCCTGATATTGGGGGGCGGCACTGAAGCTTTCTTT.

This clone has more than one count but fewer than ten. This chain uses TRBV29-1 with TRBJ2-5; D may be TRBD2 (6 bases). Germline V gives CDR1 SQVTM, CDR2 ANQGSEA. Trimming stripped 7 bases from V and 2 bases from J, with 17 bases between. The CDR3 extends over 14 amino acids. CDR3 sequence: CSAPGTQAQETQYF. Here the CDR3 DNA reads TGCAGCGCGCCCGGGACTCAGGCTCAAGAGACCCAGTACTTC.

V gene TRBV18 combines with J gene TRBJ1-1; D gene ambiguous. Germline V gene sequence: CDR1 KGHSH, CDR2 LQKENI. The CDR3 covers 14 residues. Trimming removed 6 bases at V and 1 base at J, with 12 bases between. The CDR3 coding sequence is TGTGCCAGCTCCCTATACGACGCGAACACTGAAGCTTTCTTT. Translating gives CASSLYDANTEAFF.

This clone was counted a few times. The chain couples TRBV18 to TRBJ2-7; 11 bases are a match to TRBD2. The CDR3 spans 18 residues. V shed 0 bases and J 7 bases; nucleotides not matched to a gene: 14. Per the germline V gene, CDR1 is KGHSH and CDR2 is LQKENI. CDR3 protein: CASSPPNGGLAGSGEQYF. DNA for the CDR3: TGTGCCAGCTCACCACCAAACGGTGGACTAGCGGGTTCGGGAGAGCAGTACTTC.

The V and J genes are TRBV14 and TRBJ1-6, with D maybe TRBD1 (5 bases). This CDR3 region has 12 residues. The V end was cut by 5 bases, the J end by 11 bases, with 10 bases between. CDR1 is SGHDN, CDR2 FVKESK, per germline. The CDR3 loop is CASSADITPLHF. In DNA, the CDR3 is TGTGCCAGCAGCGCGGACATCACACCCCTCCACTTT.

V gene TRBV6-6 combines with J gene TRBJ2-3, with 9 bases identical to TRBD1. The V and J ends lost 8 bases and 6 bases, in that order; junction bases with no gene match: 12. The CDR3 length is 15 residues. The germline V gene encodes CDR1 MNHNY and CDR2 SVGAGI (reference sequence). CDR3 in amino acids: CASFPARTGADTQYF. In DNA form, the CDR3 reads TGTGCCAGCTTTCCGGCTAGGACAGGGGCCGATACGCAGTATTTT.

The V and J genes are TRBV15 and TRBJ2-1, with 9 nucleotides matching TRBD2. Germline V gene sequence: CDR1 LNHNV, CDR2 YYDKDF (reference sequence). The CDR3 covers 17 residues. Trimming removed 0 bases from V and 7 bases from J; junction bases left unmatched: 10. In nucleotides, the CDR3 is TGTGCCACCAGCAGAGAGGCGGGGGGGCCTAGTTTGAATGAGCAGTTCTTC. Protein product: CATSREAGGPSLNEQFF.

The chain carries TRBV7-9 and TRBJ1-4, with D possibly being TRBD1 (6 bases). This CDR3 comprises 14 residues. With 5 bases removed from V and 6 bases from J, the gap between germline ends came to 13 bases. Germline assignment: CDR1 SEHNR and CDR2 FQNEAQ (reference sequence). In DNA, the CDR3 is TGTGCCAGCAGCGCCCGGACAGAGTATGAAAAACTGTTTTTT. This translates into CASSARTEYEKLFF. Using reference TRBV7-9 and TRBJ1-4 for the parts outside the CDR3, the full variable domain is DTGVSQNPRHKITKRGQNVTFRCDPISEHNRLYWYRQTLGQGPEFLTYFQNEAQLEKSRLLSDRFSAERPKGSFSTLEIQRTEQGDSAMYLCASSARTEYEKLFFGSGTQLSVL.

V is TRBV7-3 and J is TRBJ2-5; 8 positions match TRBD1. There are 13 residues in the CDR3. Germline V gene data show CDR1 as SGHTA and CDR2 as FQGTGA. Trimming removed 6 bases from V and 6 bases from J; junction bases left unmatched: 6. CDR3 DNA: TGTGCCAGCAGTCGTACAGGGGGACAGACCCAGTACTTC. Translation: CASSRTGGQTQYF.